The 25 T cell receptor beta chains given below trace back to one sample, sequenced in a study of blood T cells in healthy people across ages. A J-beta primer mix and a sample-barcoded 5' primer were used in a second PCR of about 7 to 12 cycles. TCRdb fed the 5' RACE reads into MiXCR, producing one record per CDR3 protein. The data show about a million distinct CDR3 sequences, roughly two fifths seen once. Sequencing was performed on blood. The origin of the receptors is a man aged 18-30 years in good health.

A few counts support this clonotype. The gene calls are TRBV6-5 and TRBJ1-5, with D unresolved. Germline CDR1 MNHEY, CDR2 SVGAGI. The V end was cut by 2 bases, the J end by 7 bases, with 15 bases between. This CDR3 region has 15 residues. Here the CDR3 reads CASSYLGKGGQPQHF. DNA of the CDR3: TGTGCCAGCAGTTACCTAGGGAAAGGAGGCCAGCCCCAGCATTTT.

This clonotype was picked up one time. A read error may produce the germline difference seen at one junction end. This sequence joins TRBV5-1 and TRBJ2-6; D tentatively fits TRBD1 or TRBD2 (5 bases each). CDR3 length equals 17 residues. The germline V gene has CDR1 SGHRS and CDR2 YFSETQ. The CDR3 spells CTSSLRGLSSGANVLTF. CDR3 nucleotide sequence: TGCACCAGCAGCTTGAGGGGCCTCAGCTCTGGGGCCAACGTCCTGACTTTC.

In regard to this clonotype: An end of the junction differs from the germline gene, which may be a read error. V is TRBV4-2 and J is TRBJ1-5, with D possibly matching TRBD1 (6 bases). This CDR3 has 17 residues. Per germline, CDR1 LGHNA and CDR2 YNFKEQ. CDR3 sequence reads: CAISQDPRDTGWQPQHF. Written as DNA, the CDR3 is TGTGCCATCAGCCAAGATCCCCGGGACACCGGTTGGCAGCCCCAGCATTTT.

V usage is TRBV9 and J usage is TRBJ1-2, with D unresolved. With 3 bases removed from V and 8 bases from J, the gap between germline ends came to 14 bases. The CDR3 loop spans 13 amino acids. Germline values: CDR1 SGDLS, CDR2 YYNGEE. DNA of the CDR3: TGTGCCAGCAGCGGAGGTGGGTCGGGAGGCTACACCTTC. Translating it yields CASSGGGSGGYTF.

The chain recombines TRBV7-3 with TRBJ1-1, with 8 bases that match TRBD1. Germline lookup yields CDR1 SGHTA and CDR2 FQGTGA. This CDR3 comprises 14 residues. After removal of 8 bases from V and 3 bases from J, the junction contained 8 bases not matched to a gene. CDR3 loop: CASDRGLGDTEAFF. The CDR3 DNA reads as TGTGCCAGCGACAGGGGCTTAGGGGACACTGAAGCTTTCTTT.

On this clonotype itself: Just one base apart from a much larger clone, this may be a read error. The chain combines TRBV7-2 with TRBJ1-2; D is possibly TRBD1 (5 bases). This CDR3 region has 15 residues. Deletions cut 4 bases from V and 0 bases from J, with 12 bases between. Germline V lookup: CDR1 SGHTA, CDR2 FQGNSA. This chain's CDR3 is CASSSNTGTNYGYTF. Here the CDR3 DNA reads TGTGCCAGCAGCTCAAACACAGGAACTAACTATGGCTACACCTTC.

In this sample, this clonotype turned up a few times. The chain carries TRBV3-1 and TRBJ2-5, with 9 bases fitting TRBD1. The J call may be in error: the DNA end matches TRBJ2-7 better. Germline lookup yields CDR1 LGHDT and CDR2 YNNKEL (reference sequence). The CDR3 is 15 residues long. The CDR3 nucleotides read TGTGCCAGCAGCCAAGTTCCGGGGACAGGGTACGAGCAGTACTTC. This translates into CASSQVPGTGYEQYF.

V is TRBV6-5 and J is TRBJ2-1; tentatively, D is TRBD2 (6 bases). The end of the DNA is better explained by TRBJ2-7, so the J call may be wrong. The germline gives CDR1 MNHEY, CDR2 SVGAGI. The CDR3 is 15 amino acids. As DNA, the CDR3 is TGTGCCAGCAGACCCGACGGACTATCCTACAATGAGCAGTACTTC. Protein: CASRPDGLSYNEQYF.

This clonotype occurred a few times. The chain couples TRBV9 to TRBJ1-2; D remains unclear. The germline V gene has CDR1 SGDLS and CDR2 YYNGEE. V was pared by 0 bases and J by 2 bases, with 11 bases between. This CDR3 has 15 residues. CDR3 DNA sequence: TGTGCCAGCAGCGTAGACTTAAGCCGGAACTATGGCTACACCTTC. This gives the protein CASSVDLSRNYGYTF.

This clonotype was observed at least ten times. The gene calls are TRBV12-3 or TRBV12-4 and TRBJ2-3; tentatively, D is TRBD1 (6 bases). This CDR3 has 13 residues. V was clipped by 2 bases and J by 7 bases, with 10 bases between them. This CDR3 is CASSLKGGYTQYF. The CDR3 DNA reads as TGTGCCAGCAGTTTAAAAGGGGGATATACGCAGTATTTT.

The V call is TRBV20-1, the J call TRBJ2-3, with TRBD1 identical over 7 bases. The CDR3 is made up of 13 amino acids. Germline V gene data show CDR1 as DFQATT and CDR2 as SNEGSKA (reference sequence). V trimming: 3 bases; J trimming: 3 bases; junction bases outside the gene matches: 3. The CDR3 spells CSASDRATDTQYF. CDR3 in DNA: TGCAGTGCTAGTGACAGGGCGACAGATACGCAGTATTTT.

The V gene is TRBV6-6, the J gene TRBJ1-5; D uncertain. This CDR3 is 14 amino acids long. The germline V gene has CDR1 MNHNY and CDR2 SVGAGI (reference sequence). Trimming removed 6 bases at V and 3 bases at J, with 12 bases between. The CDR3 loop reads CASSHGGDNQPQHF. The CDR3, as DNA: TGTGCCAGCAGCCATGGCGGGGACAATCAGCCCCAGCATTTT.

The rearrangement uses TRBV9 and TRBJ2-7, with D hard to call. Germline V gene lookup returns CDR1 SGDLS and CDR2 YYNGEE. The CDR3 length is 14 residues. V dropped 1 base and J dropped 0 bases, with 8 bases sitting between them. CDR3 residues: CASSVTQLSYEQYF. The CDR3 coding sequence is TGTGCCAGCAGCGTAACCCAGCTCTCCTACGAGCAGTACTTC.

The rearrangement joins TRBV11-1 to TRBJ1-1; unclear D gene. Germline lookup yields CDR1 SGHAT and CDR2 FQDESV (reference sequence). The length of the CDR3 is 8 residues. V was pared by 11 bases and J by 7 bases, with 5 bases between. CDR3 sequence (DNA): TGTGCCGCCATTGAAGCTTTCTTT. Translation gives CAAIEAFF.

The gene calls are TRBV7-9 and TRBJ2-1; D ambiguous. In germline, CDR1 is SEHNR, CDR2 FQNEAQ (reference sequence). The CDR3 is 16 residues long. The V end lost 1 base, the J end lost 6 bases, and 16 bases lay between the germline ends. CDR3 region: CASSLGVTPRGNEQFF. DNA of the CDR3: TGTGCCAGCAGCTTAGGTGTGACGCCCCGAGGCAATGAGCAGTTCTTC. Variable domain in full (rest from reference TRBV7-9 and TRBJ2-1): DTGVSQNPRHKITKRGQNVTFRCDPISEHNRLYWYRQTLGQGPEFLTYFQNEAQLEKSRLLSDRFSAERPKGSFSTLEIQRTEQGDSAMYLCASSLGVTPRGNEQFFGPGTRLTVL.

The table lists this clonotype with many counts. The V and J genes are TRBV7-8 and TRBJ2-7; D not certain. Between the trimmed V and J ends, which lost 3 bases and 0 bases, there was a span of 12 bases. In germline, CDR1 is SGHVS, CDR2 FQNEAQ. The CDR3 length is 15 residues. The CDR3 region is CASSLERTSSYEQYF. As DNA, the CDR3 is TGTGCCAGCAGCTTGGAACGGACGAGCTCCTACGAGCAGTACTTC.

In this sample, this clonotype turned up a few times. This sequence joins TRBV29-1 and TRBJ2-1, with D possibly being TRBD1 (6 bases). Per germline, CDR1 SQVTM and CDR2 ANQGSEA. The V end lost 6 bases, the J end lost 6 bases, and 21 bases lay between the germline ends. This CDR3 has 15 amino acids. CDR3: CSVKKRDDRINEQFF. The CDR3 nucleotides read TGCAGCGTCAAGAAAAGAGACGACAGGATCAATGAGCAGTTCTTC.

The CDR3 protein is CASSQGAGTTREKLFF. DNA of the CDR3: TGTGCCAGCAGCCAAGGCGCGGGCACTACCAGGGAAAAACTGTTTTTT. The chain has TRBV7-2 and TRBJ1-4; no firm D call. V shed 5 bases and J shed 8 bases, with 21 bases lying between them. The CDR3 is 16 residues long. The germline V gene has CDR1 SGHTA and CDR2 FQGNSA.

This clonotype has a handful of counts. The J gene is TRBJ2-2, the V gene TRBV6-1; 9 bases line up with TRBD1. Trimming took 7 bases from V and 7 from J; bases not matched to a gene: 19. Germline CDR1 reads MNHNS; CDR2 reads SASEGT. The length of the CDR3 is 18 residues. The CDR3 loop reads CASTDRLATGTGFGELFF. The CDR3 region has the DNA TGTGCCAGCACCGATCGTCTGGCTACCGGGACAGGGTTCGGGGAGCTGTTTTTT.

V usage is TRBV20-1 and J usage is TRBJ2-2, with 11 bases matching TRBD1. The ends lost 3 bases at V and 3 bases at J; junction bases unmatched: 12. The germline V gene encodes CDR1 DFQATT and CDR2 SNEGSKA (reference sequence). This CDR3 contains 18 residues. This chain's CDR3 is CSASTDRGRLEYTGELFF. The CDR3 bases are TGCAGTGCTAGCACGGACAGGGGGCGGTTAGAATACACCGGGGAGCTGTTTTTT.

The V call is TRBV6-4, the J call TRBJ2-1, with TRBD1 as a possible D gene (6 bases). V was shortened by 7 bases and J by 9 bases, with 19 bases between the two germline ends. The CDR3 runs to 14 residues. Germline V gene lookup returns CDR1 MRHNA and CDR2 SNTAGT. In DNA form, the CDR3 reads TGTGCCAGCATACACAGGGAGCAGGCGATTGAGCAGTTCTTC. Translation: CASIHREQAIEQFF.

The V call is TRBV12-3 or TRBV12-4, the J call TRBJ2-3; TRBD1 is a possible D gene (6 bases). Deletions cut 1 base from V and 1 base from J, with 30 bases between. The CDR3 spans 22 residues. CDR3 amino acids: CASSLGLGGTKKWTIRTDTQYF. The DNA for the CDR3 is TGTGCCAGCAGTTTAGGTTTAGGTGGGACAAAAAAGTGGACGATACGCACAGATACGCAGTATTTT.

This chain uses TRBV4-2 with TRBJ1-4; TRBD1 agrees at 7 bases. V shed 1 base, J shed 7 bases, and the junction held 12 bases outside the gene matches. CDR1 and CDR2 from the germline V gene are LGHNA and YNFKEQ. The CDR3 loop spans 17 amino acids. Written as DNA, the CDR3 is TGTGCCAGCAGCCAAGGCCCAGGGGGATCTTTTGCTGAAAAACTGTTTTTT. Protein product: CASSQGPGGSFAEKLFF.

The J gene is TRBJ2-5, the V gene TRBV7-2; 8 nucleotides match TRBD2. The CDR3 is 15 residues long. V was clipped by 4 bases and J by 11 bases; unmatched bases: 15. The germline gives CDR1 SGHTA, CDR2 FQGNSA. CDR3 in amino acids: CASSSWAGGRNEQYF. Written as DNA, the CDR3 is TGTGCCAGCAGCTCTTGGGCGGGGGGCCGGAATGAGCAGTACTTC.

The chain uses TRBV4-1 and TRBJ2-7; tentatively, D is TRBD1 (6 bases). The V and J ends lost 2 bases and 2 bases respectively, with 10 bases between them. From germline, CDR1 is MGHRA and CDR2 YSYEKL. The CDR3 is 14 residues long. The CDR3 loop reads CASSQTGYAYEQYF. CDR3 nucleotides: TGCGCCAGCAGCCAAACAGGGTACGCCTACGAGCAGTACTTC.